Following are 29 T cell receptor beta chains from one sample sequenced in a study of blood T cell repertoires in COVID-19. Here immunoSEQ multiplex PCR was the method, and the copy in TCRdb shows in-frame clones only, minus some. Of about 140,000 clones listed, 65% to 85% are singletons. Sequencing was performed on peripheral blood. The origin of the receptors is an older woman with acute or convalescent COVID-19.

This chain joins TRBV6-5 and TRBJ2-3; D is perhaps TRBD1 (6 bases). V was shortened by 11 bases and J by 4 bases, with 13 bases between the two germline ends. CDR1 is MNHEY, CDR2 SVGAGI, per germline. This CDR3 spans 12 amino acids. The CDR3 spells CAGTGQSDTQYF. Here the CDR3 DNA reads TGTGCCGGCACAGGGCAGTCAGATACGCAGTATTTT.

CDR3: CASQSVANEKLFF. Here the CDR3 DNA reads TGTGCCAGCCAATCCGTAGCTAATGAAAAACTGTTTTTT. The V call is TRBV2, the J call TRBJ1-4; the D is unclear. The V gene's germline CDR1 is SNHLY and CDR2 FYNNEI. CDR3 length: 13 amino acids. V was trimmed by 8 bases and J by 3 bases, leaving 10 bases between them.

This chain links TRBV9 with TRBJ2-1, with D tentatively TRBD2 (6 bases). Germline V gene sequence: CDR1 SGDLS, CDR2 YYNGEE. The V end was cut by 0 bases, the J end by 6 bases, with 13 bases between. CDR3 length: 15 residues. CDR3 residues: CASSVAGLGGNEQFF. CDR3 coding DNA: TGTGCCAGCAGCGTAGCGGGACTGGGGGGCAATGAGCAGTTCTTC.

The chain links TRBV6-5 to TRBJ2-2; 9 bases are a match to TRBD1. V was clipped by 6 bases and J by 5 bases; unmatched bases: 7. CDR1 and CDR2 (germline): MNHEY, SVGAGI. The CDR3 extends over 15 amino acids. The DNA for the CDR3 is TGTGCCAGCAGGGGGACAGGGTGGTTAACCGGGGAGCTGTTTTTT. As protein: CASRGTGWLTGELFF.

This clone is a singleton in its sample. The chain employs TRBV4-3 and TRBJ2-1; possibly TRBD1 for D (5 bases). Between the trimmed V and J ends, which lost 2 bases and 3 bases, there was a span of 11 bases. CDR1 is LGHNA, CDR2 YSLEER, per germline. This CDR3 has 15 amino acids. The CDR3 is CASSQFETGYNEQFF. CDR3 bases: TGCGCCAGCAGCCAATTCGAAACAGGCTACAATGAGCAGTTCTTC.

The sample holds one count of this clone. The rearrangement joins TRBV25-1 to TRBJ1-6; perhaps TRBD1 as D (5 bases). V lost 6 bases and J lost 0, with 6 bases in between. CDR3 length: 14 amino acids. CDR1 and CDR2 from the germline V gene are MGHDK and SYGVNS. This chain's CDR3 is CASRDSSYNSPLHF. For the CDR3, the DNA is TGTGCCAGCAGAGACAGCTCCTATAATTCACCCCTCCACTTT.

The chain carries TRBV19 and TRBJ1-5; tentatively, D is TRBD1 (5 bases). V gave up 2 bases and J gave up 0 bases, with 14 bases separating them. The CDR3 loop spans 17 amino acids. Germline lookup yields CDR1 LNHDA and CDR2 SQIVND (reference sequence). This chain's CDR3 is CASSISRGGFSNQPQHF. The CDR3, as DNA: TGTGCCAGTAGTATATCCCGTGGGGGGTTTAGCAATCAGCCCCAGCATTTT.

This clone has only a few counts. This sequence joins TRBV27 and TRBJ2-7; D perhaps matches TRBD2 (5 bases). CDR1 MNHEY and CDR2 SMNVEV come from the germline V gene (reference sequence). Trimming stripped 2 bases from V and 4 bases from J, with 12 bases between. The CDR3 has 14 residues. Here the CDR3 reads CASSLAGHTYEQYF. CDR3 nucleotide sequence: TGTGCCAGCAGTTTAGCGGGCCATACATACGAGCAGTACTTC.

The chain combines TRBV19 with TRBJ2-3, with D perhaps TRBD2 (5 bases). V was shortened by 8 bases and J by 5 bases, with 8 bases between the two germline ends. This CDR3 has 11 residues. Per germline, CDR1 LNHDA and CDR2 SQIVND (reference sequence). The CDR3 spells CASRRGDTQYF. The CDR3 DNA reads TGTGCCAGTCGTCGGGGAGATACGCAGTATTTT.

The chain employs TRBV5-1 and TRBJ1-3, with 7 positions matching TRBD1. The germline CDR1 and CDR2 sequences are SGHRS and YFSETQ. There are 15 residues in the CDR3. The trim removed 4 bases at V and 4 bases at J, leaving 8 bases unmatched. In DNA form, the CDR3 reads TGCGCCAGCAGCGTACTAGGGGACAGAGGAAACACCATATATTTT. It yields the protein CASSVLGDRGNTIYF.

J is TRBJ1-2 and V is TRBV3-1 (or the pseudogene TRBV3-2); TRBD1 is a possible D gene (5 bases). With 4 bases removed from V and 3 bases from J, the gap between germline ends came to 18 bases. The CDR3 has 16 amino acids. Germline assignment: CDR1 LGHDT and CDR2 YNNKEL (reference sequence). CDR3 in amino acids: CASSPSGGRSYYGYTF. CDR3 DNA: TGTGCCAGCAGCCCTTCGGGGGGGAGGAGTTACTATGGCTACACCTTC.

The chain uses TRBV4-1 and TRBJ2-3, with 8 nucleotides matching TRBD2. CDR3 length: 15 residues. Trimming cost V 1 base and J 6 bases; bases outside gene matches: 6. Germline V gives CDR1 MGHRA, CDR2 YSYEKL. In nucleotides, the CDR3 is TGCGCCAGCAGCCAAGCCAGCGGGGGCCCCGATACGCAGTATTTT. Amino acid sequence: CASSQASGGPDTQYF.

This rearrangement joins TRBV28 to TRBJ2-7; 7 bases are shared with TRBD2. V was clipped by 8 bases and J by 2 bases; unmatched bases: 9. The CDR3 is 14 amino acids. CDR1 is MDHEN, CDR2 SYDVKM, per germline. Written as DNA, the CDR3 is TGTGCCAGCGGGACCGGGACTACAGCCTACGAGCAGTACTTC. Its protein product is CASGTGTTAYEQYF. Full variable domain (rest looked up from reference TRBV28 and TRBJ2-7): DVKVTQSSRYLVKRTGEKVFLECVQDMDHENMFWYRQDPGLGLRLIYFSYDVKMKEKGDIPEGYSVSREKKERFSLILESASTNQTSMYLCASGTGTTAYEQYFGPGTRLTVT.

The chain couples TRBV7-6 to TRBJ1-2, with 9 bases lining up with TRBD1. CDR3 size: 16 residues. Trimming at V came to 3 bases and at J to 6 bases, leaving 11 bases not matched to a gene. Germline loops: CDR1 SGHVS, CDR2 FNYEAQ. Written as DNA, the CDR3 is TGTGCCAGCAGCTTGCAACAGGGGGCCGGTTTTGATGGCTACACCTTC. Translation gives CASSLQQGAGFDGYTF.

This chain uses TRBV9 with TRBJ2-1, with 7 positions matching TRBD2. Germline V gene lookup returns CDR1 SGDLS and CDR2 YYNGEE. The CDR3 sequence is 15 residues long. V gave up 2 bases and J gave up 2 bases; unmatched junction bases: 4. The CDR3: CASSVREVTYNEQFF. The CDR3 region has the DNA TGTGCCAGCAGCGTCCGGGAGGTTACCTACAATGAGCAGTTCTTC.

This sequence joins TRBV7-9 and TRBJ1-5, with 7 bases fitting TRBD1. The V gene's germline CDR1 is SEHNR and CDR2 FQNEAQ (reference sequence). The CDR3 consists of 15 residues. J lost 4 bases, V lost 1 base, and 4 bases had no gene match. The DNA of the CDR3 is TGTGCCAGCAGCTTAGGGGACAGCCCTAATCAGCCCCAGCATTTT. It translates to CASSLGDSPNQPQHF.

The table lists this clone with a few counts. V gene TRBV6-5 combines with J gene TRBJ2-1, with a possible D match to TRBD1 (6 bases). The CDR3 runs 13 residues. Between the trimmed V and J ends, which lost 6 bases and 4 bases, there was a span of 10 bases. Per the germline V gene, CDR1 is MNHEY and CDR2 is SVGAGI. The CDR3 DNA follows: TGTGCCAGCAGCTCGACAGGATACAATGAGCAGTTCTTC. Protein product: CASSSTGYNEQFF.

This clone has just a few counts. This same CDR3 is encoded by further DNA sequences in the sample. The rearrangement links TRBV7-2 to TRBJ1-5, with D hard to call. Trimming removed 5 bases from V and 4 bases from J, with 9 bases in between. Germline V CDR1 and CDR2: SGHTA, FQGNSA. The CDR3 consists of 13 residues. The CDR3 region has the DNA TGTGCCAGCAGCCTGGGCCAAAATCAGCCCCAGCATTTT. Amino acids: CASSLGQNQPQHF.

This chain links TRBV2 with TRBJ2-5, with TRBD1 matching 8 bases. The V gene's germline CDR1 is SNHLY and CDR2 FYNNEI. After removal of 5 bases from V and 0 bases from J, the junction contained 2 bases not matched to a gene. The CDR3 is made up of 14 amino acids. The CDR3 protein is CASSRDRNQETQYF. The CDR3 DNA reads TGTGCCAGCAGTAGGGACAGGAACCAAGAGACCCAGTACTTC.

The chain joins TRBV4-1 to TRBJ1-5; D is uncertain. Germline CDR1 MGHRA, CDR2 YSYEKL. The CDR3 spans 18 residues. The germline V and J ends were trimmed by 0 bases and 1 base, with 16 bases remaining between them. The DNA of the CDR3 is TGCGCCAGCAGCCAAGATTTTCAGCAGGTTGCGAGCAATCAGCCCCAGCATTTT. Translation: CASSQDFQQVASNQPQHF.

The rearrangement uses TRBV7-9 and TRBJ2-1; 9 bases are shared with TRBD1. The CDR3 loop spans 15 amino acids. Looked up from germline, CDR1 is SEHNR and CDR2 is FQNEAQ (reference sequence). The ends lost 2 bases at V and 7 bases at J; junction bases unmatched: 6. The CDR3 nucleotides read TGTGCCAGCAGCTTAATTGGGACAGGGAGGAATGAGCAGTTCTTC. Its translation is CASSLIGTGRNEQFF.

V gene TRBV5-5 combines with J gene TRBJ1-5, with D uncertain. Per germline, CDR1 SGHKS and CDR2 YYEKEE (reference sequence). The CDR3 is 17 residues long. Trimming took off 0 bases at V and 1 base at J, with 14 bases between the two ends. CDR3 residues: CASSLASLQVSNQPQHF. The CDR3 DNA is TGTGCCAGCAGCTTGGCCTCTCTCCAGGTGAGCAATCAGCCCCAGCATTTT.

The chain couples TRBV4-3 to TRBJ2-7; no clear D. The germline V gene has CDR1 LGHNA and CDR2 YSLEER. V was trimmed by 6 bases and J by 2 bases, leaving 17 bases between them. The CDR3 consists of 15 residues. In DNA, the CDR3 is TGCGCCAGCAGTTCCCCGTGGCAGTTAACCTACGAGCAGTACTTC. Amino acids: CASSSPWQLTYEQYF.

J is TRBJ2-1 and V is TRBV7-8; unclear D gene. CDR3 length equals 14 residues. CDR1 SGHVS and CDR2 FQNEAQ come from the germline V gene. V was trimmed by 1 base and J by 6 bases, leaving 10 bases between them. The CDR3 loop is CASSLVVVSNEQFF. The CDR3 DNA sequence: TGTGCCAGCAGCTTAGTCGTGGTGAGCAATGAGCAGTTCTTC.

The chain joins TRBV19 to TRBJ1-1, with 10 bases fitting TRBD1. The CDR3 length is 16 residues. CDR1 and CDR2 from the germline V gene are LNHDA and SQIVND (reference sequence). V lost 4 bases to trimming and J lost 0 bases; unmatched junction nucleotides: 5. DNA for the CDR3: TGTGCCAGTAGTAGGGGACAGGGGCTTATGAACACTGAAGCTTTCTTT. Its translation is CASSRGQGLMNTEAFF.

The rearrangement joins TRBV28 to TRBJ2-3; 11 bases match TRBD2. The trim removed 3 bases at V and 2 bases at J, leaving 10 bases unmatched. Germline-derived CDR1 and CDR2 are MDHEN and SYDVKM. This CDR3 spans 18 amino acids. The DNA of the CDR3 is TGTGCCAGCAGTTTGGGCCGACTAGCGGGACTTTCCACAGATACGCAGTATTTT. Residues: CASSLGRLAGLSTDTQYF.

A few counts support this clone. The rearrangement joins TRBV4-1 to TRBJ1-5, with D uncertain. This CDR3 contains 16 residues. Per the germline V gene, CDR1 is MGHRA and CDR2 is YSYEKL. Trimming pared 3 bases from V and 0 bases from J, leaving 12 bases between. The CDR3 loop is CASSHRQTTSNQPQHF. The CDR3, as DNA: TGCGCCAGCAGCCATCGGCAGACAACTAGCAATCAGCCCCAGCATTTT.

The chain combines TRBV9 with TRBJ2-3, with 11 nucleotides matching TRBD2. V shed 2 bases, J shed 6 bases, and the junction held 8 bases outside the gene matches. The CDR3 consists of 16 residues. CDR1 is SGDLS, CDR2 YYNGEE, per germline. CDR3 sequence reads: CASSVLSLAGVDTQYF. DNA of the CDR3: TGTGCCAGCAGCGTTTTATCACTAGCGGGAGTGGATACGCAGTATTTT.

The chain links TRBV7-8 to TRBJ1-1, with D perhaps matching TRBD1 (5 bases). V was cut by 1 base and J by 6 bases, with 9 bases left in between. The V gene's germline CDR1 is SGHVS and CDR2 FQNEAQ. This CDR3 is 13 amino acids long. CDR3 sequence reads: CASSLGWGAEAFF. CDR3 DNA sequence: TGTGCCAGCAGCTTAGGGTGGGGGGCTGAAGCTTTCTTT.